What follows is one T cell receptor (beta chain) and its context. No antigen is known for it. The data were produced by immunoSEQ multiplex PCR, yet TCRdb's version contains in-frame clones alone and is incomplete. Here the sample spans over 200,000 clones, less than 90% being singletons. The entry originates in a study of cytomegalovirus exposure and HLA in healthy donors. General study findings and limits: According to a later analysis, TCR clusters from the first cohort tended to co-occur in the 100 to 150 validation repertoires. The classifier was said to identify cytomegalovirus status with high specificity and sensitivity.

The sample comprised PBMCs. This clonotype was sampled from a woman aged 18-29 years in good health and CMV-seronegative.

The CDR3 nucleotides are TGCGCCAGCAGAAGGACTAGCGGGAGTTACGAGCAGTACTTC. This translates into CASRRTSGSYEQYF. The chain employs TRBV10-2 and TRBJ2-7; 13 bases agree with TRBD2. Trimming cost V 6 bases and J 4 bases; bases outside gene matches: 3. The CDR3 runs 14 residues. CDR1 and CDR2 from the germline V gene are WSHSY and SAAADI.